Listed below are T cell receptor beta chains from one sample, sequenced in a study of cytomegalovirus exposure and HLA in healthy donors. Sequencing was performed with immunoSEQ multiplex PCR; in TCRdb, only in-frame clones are kept and a portion is missing. The sample contains approximately 130,000 clones, about three quarters of which appear only once. Sequencing was performed on PBMCs. The receptors were sampled from a woman aged 40-49 years in good health and CMV-seronegative. CDR3s include the opening cysteine and the closing phenylalanine or tryptophan. The order of the fields is V gene, D gene, J gene, clone size, CDR3 protein, CDR3 DNA. A D gene is named only where the DNA matches it firmly. Size tells how often a clone was seen (once, few, many) or the class of an expanded clone, and some rows leave it out.

TRBV28	.	TRBJ2-5	.	CASRSTGYQETQYF	TGTGCCAGCAGATCCACGGGGTACCAAGAGACCCAGTACTTC
TRBV14	TRBD2	TRBJ2-5	.	CASSPLAGGQETQYF	TGTGCCAGCAGCCCTCTAGCGGGAGGACAAGAGACCCAGTACTTC
TRBV18	.	TRBJ1-1	.	CASSPPLAGAGAFF	TGTGCCAGCTCACCCCCCCTCGCGGGGGCGGGAGCTTTCTTT
TRBV4-2	.	TRBJ2-2	.	CASSHAPPAGELFF	TGTGCCAGCAGCCACGCCCCCCCGGCCGGGGAGCTGTTTTTT
TRBV25-1	.	TRBJ1-2	.	CASSEEGEIYGYTF	TGTGCCAGCAGTGAAGAGGGGGAAATATATGGCTACACCTTC
TRBV21-1	.	TRBJ1-4	.	CASSKEKDRGRIGKLFF	TGTGCCAGCAGCAAAGAAAAGGACAGGGGGCGTATTGGGAAACTGTTTTTT
TRBV6-1	.	TRBJ2-1	.	CASGGFSEQFF	TGTGCCAGCGGGGGCTTCAGTGAGCAGTTCTTC
TRBV6-1	TRBD1	TRBJ1-1	.	CASSPRTGLDTEAFF	TGTGCCAGCAGTCCACGGACAGGGCTCGACACTGAAGCTTTCTTT
TRBV6-6	TRBD2	TRBJ2-7	.	CASSYSGLAEGEGF	TGTGCCAGCAGTTACTCGGGACTAGCGGAAGGGGAGGGCTTC
TRBV6-6	.	TRBJ1-3	.	CASSYDQGHSGNTIYF	TGTGCCAGCAGTTACGATCAGGGACACTCTGGAAACACCATATATTTT
TRBV28	.	TRBJ1-2	few	CASSTGSNYGYTF	TGTGCCAGCAGTACGGGATCTAACTATGGCTACACCTTC